The 13 T cell receptor beta chains below were found in one sample sequenced in a study of OX40 agonist ivuxolimab in advanced cancers. Assay used: immunoSEQ multiplex PCR; TCRdb lists only in-frame clones, some missing. The sample holds some 90,000 clones, around 87% seen once. The source material was CD4+ or CD8+ T cells sorted from blood, sampled in a trial of the OX40 agonist ivuxolimab. The receptors originated from an adult with an advanced solid tumor such as melanoma, head and neck, liver or kidney cancer.

The rearrangement uses TRBV19 and TRBJ1-1; D ambiguous. The CDR3 loop spans 14 amino acids. With 6 bases removed from V and 1 base from J, the gap between germline ends came to 12 bases. Germline-derived CDR1 and CDR2 are LNHDA and SQIVND (reference sequence). The CDR3 nucleotides read TGTGCCAGTAGGGGGATCTCTCGGAACACTGAAGCTTTCTTT. It yields the protein CASRGISRNTEAFF.

V and J are TRBV28 and TRBJ2-2, with D uncertain. This CDR3 is built from 15 residues. Germline lookup yields CDR1 MDHEN and CDR2 SYDVKM. Trimming left V 2 bases short and J 1 base short, with 8 bases between. The CDR3, as DNA: TGTGCCAGCAGTTTAACAGCGATGAACACCGGGGAGCTGTTTTTT. Protein product: CASSLTAMNTGELFF.

The chain employs TRBV11-3 and TRBJ1-3; a possible D gene is TRBD1 (5 bases). In germline, CDR1 is SGHNT, CDR2 YENEEA. The CDR3 spans 15 residues. The ends were cut back, 3 bases at V and 0 bases at J, with 9 bases in the middle. CDR3 nucleotides: TGTGCCAGCAGCTTGACAGCGCTCTCTGGAAACACCATATATTTT. This gives the protein CASSLTALSGNTIYF.

The gene calls are TRBV2 and TRBJ2-2, with D perhaps matching TRBD2 (6 bases). CDR3 size: 18 residues. Germline-derived CDR1 and CDR2 are SNHLY and FYNNEI. V was clipped by 8 bases and J by 2 bases, with 24 bases between them. Written as DNA, the CDR3 is TGTGCCAGCGGGGGTTTCGTCTCGGCGGGATTTAACACCGGGGAGCTGTTTTTT. This translates into CASGGFVSAGFNTGELFF. Full variable domain (outside the CDR3, taken from reference TRBV2 and TRBJ2-2): EPEVTQTPSHQVTQMGQEVILRCVPISNHLYFYWYRQILGQKVEFLVSFYNNEISEKSEIFDDQFSVERPDGSNFTLKIRSTKLEDSAMYFCASGGFVSAGFNTGELFFGEGSRLTVL.

This sequence joins TRBV27 and TRBJ2-7; possibly TRBD2 for D (5 bases). Germline V gives CDR1 MNHEY, CDR2 SMNVEV (reference sequence). Between the trimmed V and J ends, which lost 3 bases and 5 bases, there was a span of 11 bases. This CDR3 is 13 amino acids long. The CDR3 DNA sequence: TGTGCCAGCAGTTTCCGGGGATTCCACGAGCAGTACTTC. Translation gives CASSFRGFHEQYF.

The V gene is TRBV6-1, the J gene TRBJ2-7, with 7 nucleotides matching TRBD1. Germline CDR1 MNHNS, CDR2 SASEGT. The V gene end was trimmed by 6 bases and the J gene end by 3 bases; junction bases not matched to a gene: 2. This CDR3 comprises 12 residues. The CDR3 nucleotides are TGTGCCAGCAGGGACAGGTTCTACGAGCAGTACGTC. The encoded protein is CASRDRFYEQYV.

The chain recombines TRBV6-1 with TRBJ1-3, with TRBD1 identical over 8 bases. The CDR3 is 18 residues long. The V gene end was trimmed by 2 bases and the J gene end by 2 bases; junction bases not matched to a gene: 11. The germline V gene has CDR1 MNHNS and CDR2 SASEGT. The CDR3 DNA reads as TGTGCCAGCAGTGAACCTCTAGGGCAGGGGGCGGCTGGAAACACCATATATTTT. Translating gives CASSEPLGQGAAGNTIYF.

The CDR3 nucleotides read TGTGCCAGTAGTAGCGGGACAGAGAACACTGAAGCTTTCTTT. It translates to CASSSGTENTEAFF. The chain has TRBV19 and TRBJ1-1; TRBD1 aligns across 7 bases. Germline loops: CDR1 LNHDA, CDR2 SQIVND (reference sequence). V shed 4 bases, J shed 1 base, and the junction held 3 bases outside the gene matches. This CDR3 has 14 amino acids.

The V and J genes are TRBV7-3 and TRBJ2-1, with 8 nucleotides matching TRBD1. This CDR3 contains 15 residues. V lost 0 bases and J lost 7; bases outside the gene matches: 5. Germline V gives CDR1 SGHTA, CDR2 FQGTGA. The CDR3 here is CASSLTGQGWNEQFF. CDR3 coding DNA: TGTGCCAGCAGCTTAACTGGACAGGGCTGGAATGAGCAGTTCTTC.

This chain links TRBV19 with TRBJ1-2, with D hard to call. Trimming cost V 6 bases and J 6 bases, with 8 bases left between them. Germline V gene sequence: CDR1 LNHDA, CDR2 SQIVND (reference sequence). This CDR3 has 11 residues. CDR3 loop: CASSRRHGYTF. The CDR3 DNA reads TGTGCCAGTAGCAGGCGACATGGCTACACCTTC.

The CDR3 here is CASSQPGIHEQYV. Here the CDR3 DNA reads TGTGCCAGCAGCCAACCAGGGATCCACGAGCAGTACGTC. The gene calls are TRBV6-6 and TRBJ2-7; a weak D match, TRBD1 (5 bases). Germline assignment: CDR1 MNHNY and CDR2 SVGAGI (reference sequence). The V and J ends lost 6 bases and 5 bases respectively, with 14 bases between them. CDR3 length equals 13 residues.

The rearrangement links TRBV2 to TRBJ2-5; no reliable D call. CDR3 size: 13 residues. Germline-derived CDR1 and CDR2 are SNHLY and FYNNEI. V was trimmed by 2 bases and J by 4 bases, leaving 8 bases between them. CDR3 sequence (DNA): TGTGCCAGCAGTGAAATCCCGGGAGAGACCCAGTACTTC. Translating it yields CASSEIPGETQYF.

This clone was counted a single time. The chain has TRBV2 and TRBJ2-7, with 7 positions matching TRBD1. The CDR3 is 15 residues long. Per the germline V gene, CDR1 is SNHLY and CDR2 is FYNNEI. The trim removed 2 bases at V and 2 bases at J, leaving 6 bases unmatched. CDR3 nucleotides: TGTGCCAGCAGTGAACAGGGACAGACCACCTACGAGCAGTACTTC. Protein: CASSEQGQTTYEQYF. The full variable domain, its missing parts supplied by reference TRBV2 and TRBJ2-7, is EPEVTQTPSHQVTQMGQEVILRCVPISNHLYFYWYRQILGQKVEFLVSFYNNEISEKSEIFDDQFSVERPDGSNFTLKIRSTKLEDSAMYFCASSEQGQTTYEQYFGPGTRLTVT.